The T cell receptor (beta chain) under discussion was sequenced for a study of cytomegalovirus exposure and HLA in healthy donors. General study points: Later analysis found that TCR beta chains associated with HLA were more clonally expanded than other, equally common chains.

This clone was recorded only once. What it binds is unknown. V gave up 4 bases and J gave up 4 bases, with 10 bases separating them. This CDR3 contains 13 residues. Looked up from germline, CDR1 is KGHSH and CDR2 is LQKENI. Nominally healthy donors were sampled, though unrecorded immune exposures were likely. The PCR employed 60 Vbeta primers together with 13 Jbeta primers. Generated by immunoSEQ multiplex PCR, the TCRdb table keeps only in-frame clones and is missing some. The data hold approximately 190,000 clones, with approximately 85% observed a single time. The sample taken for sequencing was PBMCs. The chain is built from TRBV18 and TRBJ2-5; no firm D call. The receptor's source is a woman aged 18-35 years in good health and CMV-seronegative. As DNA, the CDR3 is TGTGCCAGCTCACAGGCGGCTGTAGAGACCCAGTACTTC. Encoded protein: CASSQAAVETQYF. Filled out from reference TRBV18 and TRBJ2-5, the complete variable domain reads NAGVMQNPRHLVRRRGQEARLRCSPMKGHSHVYWYRQLPEEGLKFMVYLQKENIIDESGMPKERFSAEFPKEGPSILRIQQVVRGDSAAYFCASSQAAVETQYFGPGTRLLVL.